The T cell receptor beta chain under discussion was sequenced for a study of cytomegalovirus exposure and HLA in healthy donors. V was cut by 2 bases and J by 4 bases, with 15 bases left in between. Per the germline V gene, CDR1 is MDHEN and CDR2 is SYDVKM. CDR3 length equals 15 residues. This clone has a single count. In the PCR, 60 Vbeta and 13 Jbeta primers were used. Profiling relied on immunoSEQ multiplex PCR, and the TCRdb table lists in-frame clones only, not all of them. The sample lists about 160,000 clones; roughly 80% were seen once. The sequenced sample consisted of PBMCs. The rearrangement joins TRBV28 to TRBJ2-7, with a tentative D call TRBD1 (7 bases). The receptor was isolated from a woman between 45 and 65 years old in good health and CMV-seronegative. The CDR3 region is CASSLGGTVSYEQYF. As DNA, the CDR3 is TGTGCCAGCAGTTTAGGAGGGACAGTTTCGTACGAGCAGTACTTC.